Listed below are T cell receptor beta chains from one sample, sequenced in a study of blood T cell repertoires in COVID-19. Sequenced by immunoSEQ multiplex PCR; TCRdb stores in-frame clones only, minus some. The table lists fewer than 85,000 clones, 65% to 85% of them singletons. Sequencing used peripheral blood. The source of these receptors is a woman aged 55-69 years with acute or convalescent COVID-19. Both conserved end residues are trimmed from each CDR3. D genes are given only for firm matches.

d_call v_call cdr3_aa
NA TRBV3-1/TRBV3-2 ASSQGLAGTNNSPLH
NA TRBV9 ASSTTGTVIGNEQF
NA TRBV5-1 ASSLAEETQY
NA TRBV5-8 ASSLSVRMVTEAF
NA TRBV3-1/TRBV3-2 ASSHGATSYNEQF
NA TRBV5-8 ASSLASVYGYT
NA TRBV18 ASSPGGSNQPQH
NA TRBV5-6 ASSRWYAANEKLF
NA TRBV12-5 ASRSPVSSGNTIY
NA TRBV30 AWSVRGGTEAF
TRBD1 TRBV24-1 ATSGTGTGGRNTEAF
TRBD1 TRBV19 ASSPRTGNSPLH
TRBD1 TRBV10-1 ATSDRAYEQY
NA TRBV6-1 ASSEPFGGTRGYT
TRBD1 TRBV5-1 ASSWGQTPAGELF
NA TRBV24-1 ATSDLVGLNEQF
NA TRBV10-2 ASSDRPGYEQY
TRBD1 TRBV9 ASSVDWGTGVEKLF